Listed here is a single T cell receptor beta chain. This entry is derived from a study of blood T cell repertoires in COVID-19. Study context: Spain, Italy and the United States supplied samples that represented acute and convalescent COVID-19. Sources were T cells, B-cell-depleted T cells, or PBMCs; the material itself was cDNA or gDNA.

From germline, CDR1 is KGHSH and CDR2 LQKENI. The CDR3 has 19 amino acids. The J segment lost 0 bases and the V segment lost 6 bases, leaving 14 bases of the junction unmatched. As processed by the authors: The authors estimated nucleated cell counts from reference gene primer amplification. Clones were read by immunoSEQ multiplex PCR, and TCRdb kept only the in-frame ones, dropping some. That table supplies the V and J calls and clone size; D and trimming were determined from the DNA. The sample consists of 60,000 to 85,000 clones, 75% to 90% of them appearing once. V and J are TRBV18 and TRBJ2-1; 10 bases agree with TRBD2. The sequence was collected from a human donor in a cohort sampled during active COVID-19. Sequencing was done on a sample of peripheral blood. CDR3 residues: CASSLTGTSVSSSYNEQFF. Here the CDR3 DNA reads TGTGCCAGCTCTCTCACCGGGACTAGCGTCTCGAGCTCCTACAATGAGCAGTTCTTC.